This is a list of T cell receptor beta chains from one sample in a study of metastatic and nonmetastatic thyroid tumors. TCRdb called clones again from the PCR reads with MiXCR. The profile shows under 40,000 clones, 17% of them singletons. Sequences were obtained from blood. The source is a male donor with papillary thyroid cancer or a benign thyroid nodule (not recorded which). Some clones in this sample may be carry-over from other donors' samples. Each CDR3 is given with its conserved first and last residue. A D gene is named only where the DNA matches it firmly. Clone sizes are given selectively: once, few, many, or a class where the clone is expanded.

v_call	clone_size	d_call	j_call	cdr3_aa	cdr3_nt
TRBV7-2	many	TRBD1	TRBJ2-5	CASSRTGGEETQYF	TGTGCCAGCAGCCGGACAGGGGGCGAGGAGACCCAGTACTTC
TRBV14	many	TRBD2	TRBJ2-7	CASSQRGTSSYEQYF	TGTGCCAGCAGCCAGAGAGGGACTAGCTCCTACGAGCAGTACTTC
TRBV29-1	medium-sized	NA	TRBJ2-3	CSVAQMRLEVSDTQYF	TGCAGCGTTGCTCAAATGAGACTTGAGGTATCCGATACGCAGTATTTT
TRBV5-1	many	NA	TRBJ2-5	CASSDYREETQYF	TGCGCCAGCAGTGATTACCGGGAAGAGACCCAGTACTTC
TRBV10-3	many	NA	TRBJ2-3	CAISESGPTDTQYF	TGTGCCATCAGTGAGTCCGGCCCCACAGATACGCAGTATTTT
TRBV11-2	many	TRBD2	TRBJ2-4	CASNPGTSGLKNIQYF	TGTGCCAGCAACCCCGGGACTAGCGGCCTCAAAAACATTCAGTACTTC
TRBV27	many	TRBD2	TRBJ2-5	CASSLSGGGQETQYF	TGTGCCAGCAGTTTAAGTGGGGGGGGGCAAGAGACCCAGTACTTC
TRBV6-1	few	NA	TRBJ1-1	CASSLLSGAATEAFF	TGTGCCAGCAGTCTCCTGAGCGGGGCAGCCACTGAAGCTTTCTTT
TRBV7-8	many	TRBD2	TRBJ2-1	CASSLATSGRIFNEQFF	TGTGCCAGCAGCTTAGCTACTAGCGGGAGGATCTTCAATGAGCAGTTCTTC
TRBV3-1	many	TRBD1	TRBJ2-2	CASSHETGVTGELFF	TGTGCCAGCAGCCATGAGACAGGGGTTACCGGGGAGCTGTTTTTT
TRBV24-1	medium-sized	TRBD2	TRBJ2-2	CATSDRLAGYANTGELFF	TGTGCCACCAGTGATCGACTAGCGGGGTACGCGAACACCGGGGAGCTGTTTTTT
TRBV6-1	many	NA	TRBJ2-2	CASRPLVANTGELFF	TGTGCCAGCAGACCCCTGGTCGCGAACACCGGGGAGCTGTTTTTT
TRBV4-1	many	NA	TRBJ1-2	CASSQVVTMGGYTF	TGCGCCAGCAGCCAAGTTGTGACTATGGGTGGCTACACCTTC
TRBV7-6	NA	NA	TRBJ2-1	CASSPRTGRNEQFF	TGTGCCAGCAGCCCCCGGACTGGGCGTAATGAGCAGTTCTTC
TRBV10-3	many	NA	TRBJ1-2	CAISESRGGDPVNYGYTF	TGTGCCATCAGTGAGTCTCGGGGCGGGGACCCAGTTAACTATGGCTACACCTTC
TRBV7-3	many	TRBD2	TRBJ2-5	CASSLRGGGLETQYF	TGTGCCAGCAGCTTAAGGGGCGGGGGGCTGGAGACCCAGTACTTC
TRBV30	NA	NA	TRBJ2-1	CARRGRYNEQFF	TGTGCCCGGAGAGGGAGGTACAATGAGCAGTTCTTC
TRBV20-1	many	NA	TRBJ2-2	CSASLANTGELFF	TGCAGTGCTAGTCTTGCTAACACCGGGGAGCTGTTTTTT
TRBV7-9	few	NA	TRBJ1-2	CASSLEGDGYTF	TGTGCCAGCAGCTTAGAGGGAGATGGCTACACCTTC
TRBV4-1	NA	NA	TRBJ2-7	CAVSQETRWEQYF	TGCGCCGTCAGCCAAGAGACTAGGTGGGAGCAGTACTTC
TRBV7-9	many	NA	TRBJ1-3	CASSPVSSGNTIYF	TGTGCCAGCAGCCCGGTGAGCTCTGGAAACACCATATATTTT
TRBV27	many	NA	TRBJ2-3	CASSLSTGPGTGTQYF	TGTGCCAGCAGTTTATCGACAGGACCGGGCACAGGTACGCAGTATTTT
TRBV12-3/TRBV12-4	few	TRBD1	TRBJ1-1	CASRYGQGANTEAFF	TGTGCCAGCAGGTATGGACAGGGGGCCAACACTGAAGCTTTCTTT
TRBV6-1	many	NA	TRBJ1-1	CASSDGQSNTEAFF	TGTGCCAGCAGTGACGGACAGAGCAACACTGAAGCTTTCTTT
TRBV2	many	TRBD2	TRBJ2-5	CASSENGRAWETQYF	TGTGCCAGCAGTGAAAACGGGAGGGCCTGGGAGACCCAGTACTTC
TRBV6-2/TRBV6-3	many	NA	TRBJ2-4	CASSYSGREPANIQYF	TGTGCCAGCAGTTACAGTGGGAGAGAGCCGGCAAACATTCAGTACTTC
TRBV6-5	NA	NA	TRBJ2-5	CAISYMAEEAQYF	TGTGCCATCAGTTACATGGCCGAAGAGGCCCAGTACTTC
TRBV20-1	NA	TRBD2	TRBJ2-1	CSATRLAGEDYNEQFF	TGCAGTGCTACGAGACTAGCGGGAGAGGACTACAATGAGCAGTTCTTC
TRBV29-1	many	NA	TRBJ2-2	CSVGGRETGELFF	TGCAGCGTTGGGGGCCGGGAGACCGGGGAGCTGTTTTTT
TRBV24-1	many	NA	TRBJ2-7	CATGGDLGHEQYF	TGTGCCACCGGAGGCGATCTGGGACACGAGCAGTACTTC
TRBV12-3/TRBV12-4	many	TRBD2	TRBJ2-4	CASTLGEGAKNIQYF	TGTGCCAGCACTTTAGGGGAGGGGGCCAAAAACATTCAGTACTTC
TRBV6-1	medium-sized	NA	TRBJ1-6	CASSSQMQYNSPLHF	TGTGCCAGCAGTTCCCAGATGCAATATAATTCACCCCTCCACTTT
TRBV30	many	NA	TRBJ2-2	CAWRDQVTGELFF	TGTGCCTGGAGGGATCAGGTCACCGGGGAGCTGTTTTTT
TRBV6-5	medium-sized	NA	TRBJ1-6	CASSYLSGNSPLHF	TGTGCCAGCAGTTACTTGTCAGGGAATTCACCCCTCCACTTT
TRBV4-1	many	NA	TRBJ1-1	CASSQVGGDWGGAFF	TGCGCCAGCAGCCAAGTGGGGGGAGATTGGGGCGGAGCTTTCTTT
TRBV11-1	many	NA	TRBJ2-5	CASSLAHVTDQETQYF	TGTGCCAGCAGCTTAGCGCATGTGACTGACCAAGAGACCCAGTACTTC
TRBV19	many	NA	TRBJ1-4	CASSIDRGSLDEKLFF	TGTGCCAGTAGTATAGATCGGGGGAGCTTGGATGAAAAACTGTTTTTT